The clone carrying this T cell receptor beta chain showed up just once. The PCR ran on 60 Vbeta and 13 Jbeta primers. Here immunoSEQ multiplex PCR was the method, and the copy in TCRdb shows in-frame clones only, minus some. The sample consists of about 200,000 clones, 65% to 85% of them appearing once. V was shortened by 10 bases and J by 2 bases, with 22 bases between the two germline ends. CDR1 is SGHRS and CDR2 is YFSETQ in the germline V gene. This CDR3 comprises 15 residues. The data were obtained in a study of cytomegalovirus exposure and HLA in healthy donors. The specimen was PBMCs. The chain uses TRBV5-1 and TRBJ2-7, with D possibly matching TRBD1 (5 bases). The receptor comes from a man aged 25-45 years in good health and CMV-seronegative. The DNA of the CDR3 is TGCGCCTGCCGCAAAGGGCAGGGTAGTACCTACGAGCAGTACTTC. Its protein product is CACRKGQGSTYEQYF.